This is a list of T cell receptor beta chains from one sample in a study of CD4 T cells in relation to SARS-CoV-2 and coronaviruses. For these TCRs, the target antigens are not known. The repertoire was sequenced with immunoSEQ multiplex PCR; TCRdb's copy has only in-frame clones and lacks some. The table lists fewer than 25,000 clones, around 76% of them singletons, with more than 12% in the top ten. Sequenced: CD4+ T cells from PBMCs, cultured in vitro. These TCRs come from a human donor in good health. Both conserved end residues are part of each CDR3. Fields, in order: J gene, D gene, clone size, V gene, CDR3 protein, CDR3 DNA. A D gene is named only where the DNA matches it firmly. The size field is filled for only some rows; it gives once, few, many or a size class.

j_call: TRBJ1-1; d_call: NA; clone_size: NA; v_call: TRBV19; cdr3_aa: CASSPSIGQANTEAFF; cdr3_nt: TGTGCCAGTAGTCCCTCAATTGGTCAAGCGAACACTGAAGCTTTCTTT
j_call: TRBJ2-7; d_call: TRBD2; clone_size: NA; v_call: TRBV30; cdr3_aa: CAWTRGGTAYEQYF; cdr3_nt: TGTGCCTGGACCCGGGGGGGTACCGCCTACGAGCAGTACTTC
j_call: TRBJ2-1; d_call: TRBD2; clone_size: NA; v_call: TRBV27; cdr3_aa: CASSSGLAGYNEQFF; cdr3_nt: TGTGCCAGCAGTTCGGGACTAGCGGGCTACAATGAGCAGTTCTTC
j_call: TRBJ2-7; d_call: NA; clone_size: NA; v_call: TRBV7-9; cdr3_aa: CASSLTGSPWYEQYF; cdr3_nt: TGTGCCAGCAGCTTAACCGGGAGTCCATGGTACGAGCAGTACTTC
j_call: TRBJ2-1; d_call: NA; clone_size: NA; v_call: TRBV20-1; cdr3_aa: CSARFGSEQFF; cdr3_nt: TGCAGTGCTAGATTCGGCTCAGAGCAGTTCTTC
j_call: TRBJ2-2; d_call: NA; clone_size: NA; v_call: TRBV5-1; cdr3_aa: CASSLAGWGTGELFF; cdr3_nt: TGCGCCAGCAGCTTGGCCGGATGGGGCACCGGGGAGCTGTTTTTT
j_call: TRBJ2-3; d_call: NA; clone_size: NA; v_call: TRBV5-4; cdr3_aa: CASSLESLTGTDGTDTQYF; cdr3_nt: TGTGCCAGCAGCTTGGAAAGTCTGACAGGGACTGATGGCACAGATACGCAGTATTTT
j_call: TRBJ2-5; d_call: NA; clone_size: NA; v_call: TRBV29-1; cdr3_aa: CSVEGTQETQYF; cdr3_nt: TGCAGCGTTGAAGGGACTCAAGAGACCCAGTACTTC
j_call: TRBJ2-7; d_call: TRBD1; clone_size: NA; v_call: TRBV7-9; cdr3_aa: CASSYYGTGTSYEQYF; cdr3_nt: TGTGCCAGCAGCTACTACGGGACAGGGACATCCTACGAGCAGTACTTC
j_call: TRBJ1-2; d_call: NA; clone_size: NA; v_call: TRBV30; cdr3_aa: CAGRRDYGYTF; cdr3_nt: TGTGCCGGGAGGAGGGACTATGGCTACACCTTC
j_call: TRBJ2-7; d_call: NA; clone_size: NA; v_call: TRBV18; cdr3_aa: CASSPRGQGYEQYF; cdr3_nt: TGTGCCAGCTCACCCCGGGGTCAGGGTTACGAGCAGTACTTC
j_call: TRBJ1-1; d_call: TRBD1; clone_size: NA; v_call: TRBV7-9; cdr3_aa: CASSFEITGGFAEAFF; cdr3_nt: TGTGCCAGCAGCTTTGAGATCACAGGGGGCTTCGCTGAAGCTTTCTTT
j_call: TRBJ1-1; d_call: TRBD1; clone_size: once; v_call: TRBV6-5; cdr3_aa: CASSQPGQGLAEAFF; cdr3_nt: TGTGCCAGCAGTCAACCGGGACAGGGATTGGCTGAAGCTTTCTTT
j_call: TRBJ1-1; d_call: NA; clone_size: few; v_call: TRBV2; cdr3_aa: CASNHLGVRNTEAFF; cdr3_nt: TGTGCCAGCAACCACTTGGGTGTCCGGAACACTGAAGCTTTCTTT
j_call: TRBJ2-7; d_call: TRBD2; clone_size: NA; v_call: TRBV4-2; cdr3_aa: CASSQGVLAGSYEQYF; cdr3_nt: TGTGCCAGCAGCCAAGGGGTACTAGCGGGATCTTACGAGCAGTACTTC
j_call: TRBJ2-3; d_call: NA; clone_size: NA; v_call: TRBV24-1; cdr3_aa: CASSTPPDTQYF; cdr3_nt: TGTGCCAGTAGCACACCTCCAGATACGCAGTATTTT
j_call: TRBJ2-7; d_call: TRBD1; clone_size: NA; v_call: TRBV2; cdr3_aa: CASSNRQGSSYEQYF; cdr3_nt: TGTGCCAGCAGTAACCGACAGGGGTCCTCCTACGAGCAGTACTTC
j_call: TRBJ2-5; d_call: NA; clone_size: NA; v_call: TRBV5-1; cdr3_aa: CASSLVGQKQETQYF; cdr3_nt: TGCGCCAGCAGCTTGGTCGGCCAGAAACAAGAGACCCAGTACTTC
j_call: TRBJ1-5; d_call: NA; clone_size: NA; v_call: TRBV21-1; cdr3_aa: CASSKECGTGWINSNQPQHF; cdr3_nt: TGTGCCAGCAGCAAAGAATGTGGGACAGGGTGGATTAATAGCAATCAGCCCCAGCATTTT
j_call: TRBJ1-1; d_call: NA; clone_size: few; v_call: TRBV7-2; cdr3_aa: CASSLSLNTEAFF; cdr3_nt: TGTGCCAGCAGCTTAAGCTTGAACACTGAAGCTTTCTTT
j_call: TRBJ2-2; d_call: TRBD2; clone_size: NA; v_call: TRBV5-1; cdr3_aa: CATRVGEGPITGELFF; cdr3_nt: TGCGCCACCCGGGTCGGGGAGGGCCCGATTACCGGGGAGCTGTTTTTT
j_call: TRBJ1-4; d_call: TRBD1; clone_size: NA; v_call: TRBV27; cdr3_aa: CASSLSVQGGEKLFF; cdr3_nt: TGTGCCAGCAGTTTATCGGTACAGGGGGGCGAAAAACTGTTTTTT
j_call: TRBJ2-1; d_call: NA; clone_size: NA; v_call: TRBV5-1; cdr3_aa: CASSLPLATYNEQFF; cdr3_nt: TGCGCCAGCAGCTTACCTCTAGCGACCTACAATGAGCAGTTCTTC
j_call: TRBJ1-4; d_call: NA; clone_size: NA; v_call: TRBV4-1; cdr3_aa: CASSQGAGREKLFF; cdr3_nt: TGCGCCAGCAGCCAGGGGGCCGGCAGGGAAAAACTGTTTTTT
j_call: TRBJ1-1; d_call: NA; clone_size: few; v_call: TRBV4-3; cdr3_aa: CASSHQGLNTEAFF; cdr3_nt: TGCGCCAGCAGCCACCAGGGTCTGAACACTGAAGCTTTCTTT
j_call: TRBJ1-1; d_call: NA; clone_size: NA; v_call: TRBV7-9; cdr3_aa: CASSFNPQVMNTEAFF; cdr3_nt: TGTGCCAGCAGCTTTAACCCACAGGTGATGAACACTGAAGCTTTCTTT
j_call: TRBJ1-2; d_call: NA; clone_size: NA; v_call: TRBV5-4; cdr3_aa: CASSLGDSLMSYTF; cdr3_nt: TGTGCCAGCAGCTTGGGCGACAGTCTTATGAGCTACACCTTC
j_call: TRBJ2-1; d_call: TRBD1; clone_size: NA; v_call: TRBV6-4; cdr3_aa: CASSEEGTAYNEQFF; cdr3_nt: TGTGCCAGCAGTGAAGAGGGGACAGCTTACAATGAGCAGTTCTTC
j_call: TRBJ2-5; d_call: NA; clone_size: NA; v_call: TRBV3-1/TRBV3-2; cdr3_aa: CASSLGRVLKTQYF; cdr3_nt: TGTGCCAGCAGCCTAGGCAGGGTGTTAAAGACCCAGTACTTC
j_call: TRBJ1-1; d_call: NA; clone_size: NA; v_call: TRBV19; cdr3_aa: CASKSSADNTEAFF; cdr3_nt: TGTGCCAGTAAGTCATCGGCGGATAACACTGAAGCTTTCTTT
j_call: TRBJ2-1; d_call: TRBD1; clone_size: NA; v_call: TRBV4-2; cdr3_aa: CASSHPGQGGPNEQFF; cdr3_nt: TGTGCCAGCAGCCATCCGGGACAGGGGGGTCCCAATGAGCAGTTCTTC
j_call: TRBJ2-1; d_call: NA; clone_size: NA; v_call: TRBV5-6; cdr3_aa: CASRIINNEQFF; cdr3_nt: TGTGCCAGCAGGATCATAAACAATGAGCAGTTCTTC
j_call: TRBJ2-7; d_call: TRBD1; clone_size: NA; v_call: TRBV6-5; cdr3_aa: CASTVVGQGASEQYF; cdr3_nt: TGTGCCAGCACCGTCGTGGGACAGGGGGCGAGTGAGCAGTACTTC
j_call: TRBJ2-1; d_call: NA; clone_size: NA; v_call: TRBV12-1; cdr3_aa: CASSLATGGVSGSSYNEQFF; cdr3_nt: TGTGCCAGCAGCTTGGCGACAGGGGGGGTTAGCGGGAGTTCCTACAATGAGCAGTTCTTC
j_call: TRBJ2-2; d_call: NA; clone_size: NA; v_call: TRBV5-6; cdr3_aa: CASSPLPGPGELFF; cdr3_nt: TGTGCCAGCAGCCCACTCCCGGGTCCCGGGGAGCTGTTTTTT
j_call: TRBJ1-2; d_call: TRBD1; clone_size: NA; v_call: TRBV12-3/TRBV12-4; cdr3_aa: CASTGTGGRGYTF; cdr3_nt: TGTGCCAGCACCGGGACAGGAGGTCGAGGCTACACCTTC
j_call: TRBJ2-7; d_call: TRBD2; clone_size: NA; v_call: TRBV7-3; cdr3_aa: CASSISGTYEQYF; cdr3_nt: TGTGCCAGCAGTATAAGCGGGACTTACGAGCAGTACTTC
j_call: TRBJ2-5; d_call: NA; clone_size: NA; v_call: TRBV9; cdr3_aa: CASSVVGSQETQYF; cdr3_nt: TGTGCCAGCAGCGTAGTGGGCAGCCAAGAGACCCAGTACTTC
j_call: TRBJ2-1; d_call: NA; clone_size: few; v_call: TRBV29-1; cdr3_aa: CSVEEVQQFF; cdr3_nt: TGCAGCGTTGAAGAGGTACAACAGTTCTTC
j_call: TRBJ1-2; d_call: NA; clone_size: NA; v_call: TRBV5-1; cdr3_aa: CASSTTTANYGYTF; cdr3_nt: TGCGCCAGCAGCACCACCACAGCTAACTATGGCTACACCTTC
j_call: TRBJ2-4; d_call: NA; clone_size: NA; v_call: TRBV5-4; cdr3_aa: CASSLAGRAKNIQYF; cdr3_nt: TGTGCCAGCAGCTTGGCCGGTAGAGCCAAAAACATTCAGTACTTC
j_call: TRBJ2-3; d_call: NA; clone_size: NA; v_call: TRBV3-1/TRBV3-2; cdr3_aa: CASSLGGFPSTDTQYF; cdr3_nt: TGTGCCAGCAGCCTCGGGGGATTCCCTAGCACAGATACGCAGTATTTT
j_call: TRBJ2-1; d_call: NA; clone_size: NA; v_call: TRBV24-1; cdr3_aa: CATSDQGDNEQFF; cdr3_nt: TGTGCCACCAGTGACCAAGGGGACAATGAGCAGTTCTTC
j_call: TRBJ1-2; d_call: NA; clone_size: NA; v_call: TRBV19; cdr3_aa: CASSIEAGGGYTF; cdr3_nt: TGTGCCAGTAGTATAGAAGCGGGGGGCGGCTACACCTTC
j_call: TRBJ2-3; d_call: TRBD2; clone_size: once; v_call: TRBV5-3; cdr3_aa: CARSFVSRLAGLGSITDTQYF; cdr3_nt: TGTGCCAGAAGCTTTGTATCGAGACTAGCGGGATTGGGGTCGATCACAGATACGCAGTATTTT
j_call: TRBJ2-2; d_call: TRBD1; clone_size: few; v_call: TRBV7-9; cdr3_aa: CASSLDRGSGELFF; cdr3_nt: TGTGCCAGCAGCCTGGACAGGGGCTCCGGGGAGCTGTTTTTT
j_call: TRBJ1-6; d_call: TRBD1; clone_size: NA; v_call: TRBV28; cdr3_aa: CASRLGQVESPLHF; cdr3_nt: TGTGCCAGCAGACTCGGACAGGTAGAGTCACCCCTCCACTTT
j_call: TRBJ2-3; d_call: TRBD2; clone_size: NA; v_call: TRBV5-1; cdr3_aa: CASRVGAGGSADTQYF; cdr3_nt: TGCGCCAGCAGGGTAGGGGCGGGGGGGTCCGCAGATACGCAGTATTTT
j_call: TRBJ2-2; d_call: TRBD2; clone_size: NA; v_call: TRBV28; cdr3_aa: CASSLWILAGGPGELFF; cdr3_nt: TGTGCCAGCAGTTTATGGATACTAGCGGGAGGGCCCGGGGAGCTGTTTTTT
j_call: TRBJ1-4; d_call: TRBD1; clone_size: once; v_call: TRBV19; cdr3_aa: CASNYRGNEKLFF; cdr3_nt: TGTGCCAGTAATTACAGGGGAAATGAAAAACTGTTTTTT
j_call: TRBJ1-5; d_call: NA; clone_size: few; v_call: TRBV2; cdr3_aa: CASSDAGHQPQHF; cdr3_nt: TGTGCCAGCAGTGACGCAGGGCATCAGCCCCAGCATTTT
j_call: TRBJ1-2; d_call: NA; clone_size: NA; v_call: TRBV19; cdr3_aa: CASSIDAAGGYGYTF; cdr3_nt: TGTGCCAGTAGTATAGACGCCGCAGGCGGCTATGGCTACACCTTC
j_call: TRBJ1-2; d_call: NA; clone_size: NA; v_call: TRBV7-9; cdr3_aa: CASSFGGSYGYTF; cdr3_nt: TGTGCCAGCAGCTTCGGGGGTAGCTATGGCTACACCTTC
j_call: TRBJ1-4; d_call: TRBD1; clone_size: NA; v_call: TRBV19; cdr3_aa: CASTTTGTYEKLFF; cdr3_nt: TGTGCCAGTACCACGACAGGGACGTACGAAAAACTGTTTTTT
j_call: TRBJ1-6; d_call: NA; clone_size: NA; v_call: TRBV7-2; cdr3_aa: CASTLEVYNSPLHF; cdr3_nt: TGTGCCAGCACCTTGGAGGTCTATAATTCACCCCTCCACTTT
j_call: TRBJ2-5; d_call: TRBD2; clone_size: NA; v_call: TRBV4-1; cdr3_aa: CASSPLRRGGKETQYF; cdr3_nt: TGCGCCAGCAGCCCACTTCGGCGGGGGGGGAAAGAGACCCAGTACTTC